This TCR beta chain is from a study of CD8 T cells in ankylosing spondylitis. TCRdb re-derived calls from the 5' RACE reads in MiXCR, one entry per CDR3 protein. This repertoire shows about 350,000 distinct CDR3 sequences, 20% to 25% found once; its top ten account for roughly 14%. This clonotype was detected only a few times. What it recognizes is unknown. Findings and caveats of the study: Matched synovial fluid from ankylosing spondylitis patients was reported to be enriched for disease-linked clones. Earlier studies detected some motif variants in reactive arthritis synovial fluid and blood.

Losses at the gene ends were 1 base for V and 4 bases for J; bases not matched to a gene: 14. The CDR3 length is 18 residues. The V gene's germline CDR1 is DFQATT and CDR2 SNEGSKA (reference sequence). The receptor was isolated from a male donor with ankylosing spondylitis or in good health (not recorded which). This chain joins TRBV20-1 and TRBJ2-2, with TRBD2 identical over 8 bases. Sequenced sample: blood, either unsorted or a sorted T cell fraction (not recorded which). This chain's CDR3 is CSARAGGPRIQGTGELFF. Here the CDR3 DNA reads TGCAGTGCTAGAGCGGGGGGGCCCCGTATTCAAGGCACCGGGGAGCTGTTTTTT.